The 5 T cell receptor beta chains listed next were all sequenced from one sample in a study of T cell responses to AZD1222 COVID-19 vaccine. The repertoire was sequenced with immunoSEQ multiplex PCR; TCRdb's copy has only in-frame clones and lacks some. The data contain about 83,000 clones, 86% of them seen just once; the ten biggest clones take up 8% to 10%. The starting material was peripheral blood, obtained on day 0 of AZD1222 vaccination. These receptors came from an adult in good health.

The chain links TRBV6-6 to TRBJ2-7; tentative D call: TRBD1 (6 bases). The CDR3 totals 16 residues. V was trimmed by 0 bases and J by 2 bases, leaving 14 bases between them. The V gene's germline CDR1 is MNHNY and CDR2 SVGAGI (reference sequence). The CDR3 region has the DNA TGTGCCAGCAGTTACTCGAAGGACAGCCACACCTACGAGCAGTACTTC. It is translated as CASSYSKDSHTYEQYF.

In this sample, this clone turned up a few times. The junction departs from germline at one end; a sequencing error may be responsible. The chain uses TRBV15 and TRBJ1-4, with a tentative D call TRBD1 (5 bases). Looked up from germline, CDR1 is LNHNV and CDR2 is YYDKDF (reference sequence). This CDR3 region has 14 residues. CDR3 region: CATSGETVNEKLFF. In nucleotides, the CDR3 is TGTGCCACCAGCGGAGAGACAGTTAATGAAAAACTGTTTTTT. Drawing the rest from reference TRBV15 and TRBJ1-4, the complete variable domain is DAMVIQNPRYQVTQFGKPVTLSCSQTLNHNVMYWYQQKSSQAPKLLFHYYDKDFNNEADTPDNFQSRRPNTSFCFLDIRSPGLGDTAMYLCATSGETVNEKLFFGSGTQLSVL.

This clone turned up a few times. The chain combines TRBV4-2 with TRBJ2-3; 9 bases match TRBD1. The V gene's germline CDR1 is LGHNA and CDR2 YNFKEQ. The V segment lost 2 bases and the J segment 0 bases; nucleotides outside the gene matches: 6. The CDR3 is 17 residues long. The CDR3 coding sequence is TGTGCCAGCAGCCAAACAGGGGGCATTTCTAGCACAGATACGCAGTATTTT. Its translation: CASSQTGGISSTDTQYF.

The chain couples TRBV15 to TRBJ1-1; D is unclear. CDR1 and CDR2 (germline): LNHNV, YYDKDF (reference sequence). CDR3 length: 15 amino acids. V dropped 1 base and J dropped 0 bases, with 9 bases sitting between them. Here the CDR3 DNA reads TGTGCCACCAGCAGAGGCCTAGGGCTGAACACTGAAGCTTTCTTT. Translated, it gives CATSRGLGLNTEAFF.

The genes are TRBV9 and TRBJ2-6; 12 bases are shared with TRBD1. Germline V gene lookup returns CDR1 SGDLS and CDR2 YYNGEE. After removal of 3 bases from V and 2 bases from J, the junction contained 6 bases not matched to a gene. The CDR3 sequence is 18 residues long. The CDR3 DNA is TGTGCCAGCAGCGACCCGGGACAGGGGGCGCCTGGGGCCAACGTCCTGACTTTC. Translation: CASSDPGQGAPGANVLTF.